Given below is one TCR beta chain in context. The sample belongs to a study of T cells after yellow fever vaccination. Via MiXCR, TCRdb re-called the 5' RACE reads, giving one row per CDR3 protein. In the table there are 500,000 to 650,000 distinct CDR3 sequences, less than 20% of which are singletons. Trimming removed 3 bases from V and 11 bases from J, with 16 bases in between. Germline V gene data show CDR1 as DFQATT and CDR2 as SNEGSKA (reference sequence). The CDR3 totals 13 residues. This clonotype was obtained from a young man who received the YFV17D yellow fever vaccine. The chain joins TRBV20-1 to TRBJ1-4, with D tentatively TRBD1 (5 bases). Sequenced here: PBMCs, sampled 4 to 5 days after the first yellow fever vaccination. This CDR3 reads CSASLQGTKKLFF. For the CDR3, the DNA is TGCAGTGCTAGTCTCCAGGGTACGAAGAAACTGTTTTTT.